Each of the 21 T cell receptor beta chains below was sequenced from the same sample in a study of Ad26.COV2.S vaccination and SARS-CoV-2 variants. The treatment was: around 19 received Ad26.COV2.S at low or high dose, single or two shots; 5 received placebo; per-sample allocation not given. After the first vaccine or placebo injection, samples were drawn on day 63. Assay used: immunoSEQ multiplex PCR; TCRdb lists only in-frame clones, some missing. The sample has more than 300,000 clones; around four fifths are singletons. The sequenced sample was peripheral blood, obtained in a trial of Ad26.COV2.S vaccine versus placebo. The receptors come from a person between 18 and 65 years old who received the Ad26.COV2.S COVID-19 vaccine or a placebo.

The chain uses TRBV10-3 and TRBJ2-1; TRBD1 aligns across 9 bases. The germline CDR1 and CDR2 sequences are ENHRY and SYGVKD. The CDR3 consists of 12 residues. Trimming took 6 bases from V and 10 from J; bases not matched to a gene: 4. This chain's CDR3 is CAIRGTGSEQFF. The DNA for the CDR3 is TGTGCCATCAGGGGGACAGGGAGCGAGCAGTTCTTC.

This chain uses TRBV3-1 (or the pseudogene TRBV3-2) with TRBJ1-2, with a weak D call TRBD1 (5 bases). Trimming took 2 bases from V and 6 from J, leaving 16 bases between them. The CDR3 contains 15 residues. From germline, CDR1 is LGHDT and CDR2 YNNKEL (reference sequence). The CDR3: CASSQRYGAQDGYTF. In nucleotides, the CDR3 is TGTGCCAGCAGCCAAAGGTACGGGGCGCAAGATGGCTACACCTTC.

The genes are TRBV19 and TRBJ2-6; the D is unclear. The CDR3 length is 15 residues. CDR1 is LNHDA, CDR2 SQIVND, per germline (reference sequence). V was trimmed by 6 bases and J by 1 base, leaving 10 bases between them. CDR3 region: CASSLMGSGANVLTF. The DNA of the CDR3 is TGTGCCAGTAGCCTGATGGGGTCTGGGGCCAACGTCCTGACTTTC. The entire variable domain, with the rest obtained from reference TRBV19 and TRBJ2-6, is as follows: DGGITQSPKYLFRKEGQNVTLSCEQNLNHDAMYWYRQDPGQGLRLIYYSQIVNDFQKGDIAEGYSVSREKKESFPLTVTSAQKNPTAFYLCASSLMGSGANVLTFGAGSRLTVL.

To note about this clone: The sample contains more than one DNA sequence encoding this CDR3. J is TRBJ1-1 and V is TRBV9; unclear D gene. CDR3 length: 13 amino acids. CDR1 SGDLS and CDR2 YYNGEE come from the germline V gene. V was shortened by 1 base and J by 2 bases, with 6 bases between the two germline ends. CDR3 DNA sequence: TGTGCCAGCAGCGTAAGCCCTAACACTGAAGCTTTCTTT. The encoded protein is CASSVSPNTEAFF.

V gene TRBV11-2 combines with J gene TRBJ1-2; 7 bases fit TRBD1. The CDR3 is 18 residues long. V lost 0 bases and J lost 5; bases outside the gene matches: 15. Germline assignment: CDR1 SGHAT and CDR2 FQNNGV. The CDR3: CASSLEFGTDSMGYGYTF. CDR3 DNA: TGTGCCAGCAGCTTAGAGTTCGGGACAGACTCAATGGGGTATGGCTACACCTTC.

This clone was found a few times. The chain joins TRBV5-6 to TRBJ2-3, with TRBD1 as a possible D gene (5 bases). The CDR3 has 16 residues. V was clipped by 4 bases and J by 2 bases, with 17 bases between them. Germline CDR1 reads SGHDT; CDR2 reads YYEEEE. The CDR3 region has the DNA TGTGCCAGCAGCCGAAGGACATTGCTTGACACAGATACGCAGTATTTT. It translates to CASSRRTLLDTDTQYF.

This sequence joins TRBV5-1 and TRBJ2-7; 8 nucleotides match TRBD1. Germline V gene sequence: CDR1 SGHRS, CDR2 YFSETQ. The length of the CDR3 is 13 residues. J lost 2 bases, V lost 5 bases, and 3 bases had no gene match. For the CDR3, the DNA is TGCGCCAGCAGGACAGGGGCTGCCTACGAGCAGTACTTC. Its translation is CASRTGAAYEQYF. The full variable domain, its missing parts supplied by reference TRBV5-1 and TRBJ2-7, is KAGVTQTPRYLIKTRGQQVTLSCSPISGHRSVSWYQQTPGQGLQFLFEYFSETQRNKGNFPGRFSGRQFSNSRSEMNVSTLELGDSALYLCASRTGAAYEQYFGPGTRLTVT.

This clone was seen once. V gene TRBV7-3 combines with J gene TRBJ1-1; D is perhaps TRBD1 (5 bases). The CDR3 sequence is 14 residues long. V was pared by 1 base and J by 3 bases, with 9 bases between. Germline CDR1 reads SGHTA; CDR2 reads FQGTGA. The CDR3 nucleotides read TGTGCCAGCAGCTTAAAGGGGTTTGACACTGAAGCTTTCTTT. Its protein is CASSLKGFDTEAFF.

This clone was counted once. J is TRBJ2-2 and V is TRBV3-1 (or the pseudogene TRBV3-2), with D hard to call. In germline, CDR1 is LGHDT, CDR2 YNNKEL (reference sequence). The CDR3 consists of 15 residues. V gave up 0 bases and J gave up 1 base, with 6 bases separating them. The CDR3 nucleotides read TGTGCCAGCAGCCAAGATCTTCAGAACACCGGGGAGCTGTTTTTT. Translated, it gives CASSQDLQNTGELFF.

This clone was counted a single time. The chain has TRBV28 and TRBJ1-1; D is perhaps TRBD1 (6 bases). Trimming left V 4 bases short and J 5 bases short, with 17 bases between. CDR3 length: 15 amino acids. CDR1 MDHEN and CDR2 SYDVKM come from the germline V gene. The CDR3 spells CASSSPNIGGTEAFF. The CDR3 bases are TGTGCCAGCAGTTCCCCCAACATAGGGGGTACTGAAGCTTTCTTT.

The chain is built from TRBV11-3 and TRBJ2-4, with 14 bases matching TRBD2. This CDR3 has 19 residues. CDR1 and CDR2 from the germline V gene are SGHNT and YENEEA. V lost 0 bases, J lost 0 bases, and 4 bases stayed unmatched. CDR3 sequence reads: CASSLEGLAGDLAKNIQYF. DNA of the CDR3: TGTGCCAGCAGCTTAGAGGGACTAGCGGGGGACCTAGCCAAAAACATTCAGTACTTC.

CDR3 nucleotide sequence: TGTGCCAGCAGCCAAGATAGGACGGATTATTACTACGCTGAAGCTTTCTTT. Translating it yields CASSQDRTDYYYAEAFF. The chain is built from TRBV4-2 and TRBJ1-1; D unresolved. Trimming cost V 0 bases and J 6 bases, with 20 bases left between them. This CDR3 comprises 17 residues. The germline gives CDR1 LGHNA, CDR2 YNFKEQ.

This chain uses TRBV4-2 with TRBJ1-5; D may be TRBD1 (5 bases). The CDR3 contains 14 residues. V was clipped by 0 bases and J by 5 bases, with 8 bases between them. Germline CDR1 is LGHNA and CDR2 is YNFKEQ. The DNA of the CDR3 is TGTGCCAGCAGCCAAGAACTGGGGGATCAGCCCCAGCATTTT. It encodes CASSQELGDQPQHF.

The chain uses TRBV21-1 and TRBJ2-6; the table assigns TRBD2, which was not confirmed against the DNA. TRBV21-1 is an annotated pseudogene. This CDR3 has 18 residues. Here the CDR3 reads CASSKGFSGPPGANVLTF. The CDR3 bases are TGTGCCAGCAGCAAAGGATTTTCCGGTCCCCCTGGGGCCAACGTCCTGACTTTC.

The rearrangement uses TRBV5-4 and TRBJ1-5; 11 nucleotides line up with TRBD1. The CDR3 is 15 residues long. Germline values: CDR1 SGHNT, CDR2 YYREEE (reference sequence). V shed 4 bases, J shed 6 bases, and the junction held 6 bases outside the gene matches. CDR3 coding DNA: TGTGCCAGCAGCCCTGGACAGGGGGCGGGTCAGCCCCAGCATTTT. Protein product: CASSPGQGAGQPQHF.

The CDR3 loop reads CASSIRGAGYGYTF. The CDR3 DNA reads as TGTGCCAGTAGCATCCGGGGGGCCGGCTATGGCTACACCTTC. This chain links TRBV19 with TRBJ1-2; a possible D gene is TRBD1 (6 bases). V was shortened by 6 bases and J by 4 bases, with 15 bases between the two germline ends. The CDR3 contains 14 residues. Germline values: CDR1 LNHDA, CDR2 SQIVND (reference sequence).

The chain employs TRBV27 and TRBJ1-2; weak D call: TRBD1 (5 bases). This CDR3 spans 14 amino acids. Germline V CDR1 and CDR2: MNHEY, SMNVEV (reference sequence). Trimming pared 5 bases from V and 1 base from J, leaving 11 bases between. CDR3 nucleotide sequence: TGTGCCAGCAGTAGGCGGGGCCATAACTATGGCTACACCTTC. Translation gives CASSRRGHNYGYTF.

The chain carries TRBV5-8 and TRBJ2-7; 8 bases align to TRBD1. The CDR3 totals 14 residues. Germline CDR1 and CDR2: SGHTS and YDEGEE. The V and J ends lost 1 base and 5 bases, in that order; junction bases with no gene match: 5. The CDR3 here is CASSLLAGQDEQYF. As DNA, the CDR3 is TGTGCCAGCAGCTTGTTGGCGGGACAGGACGAGCAGTACTTC.

CDR3 sequence reads: CASSLAGSTGELFF. CDR3 bases: TGTGCCAGCAGCTTGGCAGGGAGCACCGGGGAGCTGTTTTTT. The chain uses TRBV5-4 and TRBJ2-2, with D perhaps being TRBD1 or TRBD2 (5 bases each). V shed 0 bases and J shed 4 bases, with 7 bases lying between them. CDR1 is SGHNT and CDR2 is YYREEE in the germline V gene (reference sequence). The CDR3 is made up of 14 amino acids.

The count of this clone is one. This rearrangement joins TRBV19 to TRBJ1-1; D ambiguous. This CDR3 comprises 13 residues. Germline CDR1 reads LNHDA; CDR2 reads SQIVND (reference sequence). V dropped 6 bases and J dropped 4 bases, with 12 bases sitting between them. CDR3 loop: CASSFGSGTEAFF. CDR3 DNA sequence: TGTGCCAGTAGCTTCGGGTCTGGCACTGAAGCTTTCTTT.

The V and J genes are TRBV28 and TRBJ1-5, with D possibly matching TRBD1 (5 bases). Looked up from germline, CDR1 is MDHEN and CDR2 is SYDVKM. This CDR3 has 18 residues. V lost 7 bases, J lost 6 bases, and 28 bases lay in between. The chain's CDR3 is CASTLTSDRNRLGQPQHF. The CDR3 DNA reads TGTGCCAGCACCTTAACATCGGACCGCAACAGGTTAGGTCAGCCCCAGCATTTT. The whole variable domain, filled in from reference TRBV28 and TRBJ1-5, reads DVKVTQSSRYLVKRTGEKVFLECVQDMDHENMFWYRQDPGLGLRLIYFSYDVKMKEKGDIPEGYSVSREKKERFSLILESASTNQTSMYLCASTLTSDRNRLGQPQHFGDGTRLSIL.